This note documents a single T cell receptor beta chain sequence. Its antigen is unknown. A junction end diverges from the germline sequence, so it may reflect a read error. Germline V gene data show CDR1 as SEHNR and CDR2 as FQNEAQ (reference sequence). There are 16 residues in the CDR3. The sample is drawn from a study of cytomegalovirus exposure and HLA in healthy donors. Whole-study findings and limits: The authors later found TCR association rates varying by HLA locus, with DRB1 most and HLA-C fewest.

Primers for the PCR totalled 60 Vbeta and 13 Jbeta. Sequencing was performed with immunoSEQ multiplex PCR; in TCRdb, only in-frame clones are kept and a portion is missing. The sample has around 200,000 clones; around 80% are singletons. Source material: PBMCs. The V and J genes are TRBV7-9 and TRBJ1-3; tentatively, D is TRBD1 (6 bases). This receptor was identified in an older woman in good health and CMV-seropositive. The DNA of the CDR3 is TGTTCCAGCAGCCCGAGACAGGCAAGCTCTGGAAACACCATATATTTT. It translates to CSSSPRQASSGNTIYF.